The present entry profiles one T cell receptor beta chain with its context. This entry belongs to a study of cytomegalovirus exposure and HLA in healthy donors. Germline CDR1 is SGHRS and CDR2 is YFSETQ. V shed 5 bases, J shed 4 bases, and the junction held 8 bases outside the gene matches. The CDR3 length is 15 residues. PCR primers comprised 60 Vbeta and 13 Jbeta primers. The protocol was immunoSEQ multiplex PCR, while the TCRdb copy is restricted to in-frame clones and leaves out a portion. The profile shows 150,000 to 200,000 clones, about 80% of them singletons. The clonotype comes from a female donor in good health and CMV-seronegative. The specimen sequenced was PBMCs. J is TRBJ2-2 and V is TRBV5-1; 7 positions match TRBD1. CDR3 in amino acids: CASSPDRVGTGELFF. CDR3 bases: TGCGCCAGCAGTCCCGACAGGGTGGGCACCGGGGAGCTGTTTTTT.